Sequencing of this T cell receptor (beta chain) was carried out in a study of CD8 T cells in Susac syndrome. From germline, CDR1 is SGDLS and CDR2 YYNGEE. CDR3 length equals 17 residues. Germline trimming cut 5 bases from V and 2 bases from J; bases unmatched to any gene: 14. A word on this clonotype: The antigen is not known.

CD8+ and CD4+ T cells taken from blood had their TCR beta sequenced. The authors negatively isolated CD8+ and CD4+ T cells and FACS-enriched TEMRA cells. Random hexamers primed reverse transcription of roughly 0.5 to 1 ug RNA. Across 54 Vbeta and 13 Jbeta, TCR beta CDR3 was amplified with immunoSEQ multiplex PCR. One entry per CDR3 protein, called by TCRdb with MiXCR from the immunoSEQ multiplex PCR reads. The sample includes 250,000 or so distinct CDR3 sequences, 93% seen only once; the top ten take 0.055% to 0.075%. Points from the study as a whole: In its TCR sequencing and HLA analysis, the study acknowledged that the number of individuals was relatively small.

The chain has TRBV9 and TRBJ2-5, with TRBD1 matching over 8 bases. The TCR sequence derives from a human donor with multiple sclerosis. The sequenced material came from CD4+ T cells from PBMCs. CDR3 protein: CASSSHSDRVGQETQYF. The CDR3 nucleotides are TGTGCCAGCAGTAGTCACTCGGACAGGGTTGGACAAGAGACCCAGTACTTC.